The following is a TCR beta chain sequence with its context. Its antigen is as yet unknown. Germline CDR1 is SGHAT and CDR2 is FQNNGV. Trimming took 5 bases from V and 6 from J; bases not matched to a gene: 8. The CDR3 covers 16 residues. This specimen belongs to a study of a mutant IDH1 vaccine in newly diagnosed glioma. Across the whole study: During weeks 1, 3, 5, 7, 11, 15, 19 and 23, patients received eight vaccinations. Mean patient age was around 40 years; 62.5% were male and about 40% female. Prior therapy was radiotherapy, temozolomide, or both; most received both.

Assay used: immunoSEQ multiplex PCR; TCRdb lists only in-frame clones, some missing. There are approximately 26,000 clones in the sample; approximately 79% occur only once, and 6% to 8% lies in the top ten. Regarding time point: week 5, during vaccination. In the vaccine, a single dose held 300 ug of the mutant IDH1 20-mer peptide, along with topical imiquimod. The J gene is TRBJ1-6, the V gene TRBV11-2, with TRBD1 matching 9 bases. This clonotype was sampled from a man aged 35 to 55 with glioma. Some clones in this sample may be carry-over from other donors' samples. Sequenced material: PBMCs, taken from a glioma patient whose treatment included an IDH1 peptide vaccine. This CDR3 reads CASSLRTDRGNSPLHF. CDR3 nucleotides: TGTGCCAGCAGCCTCAGAACGGACAGGGGTAATTCACCCCTCCACTTT.